The 8 T cell receptor beta chains below were found in one sample sequenced in a study of blood T cell repertoires in COVID-19. The assay was immunoSEQ multiplex PCR, and TCRdb's table has in-frame clones only and misses some. The sample lists 200,000 to 250,000 clones, around 88% occurring once. Sequencing used peripheral blood. The receptor source for this set is a man aged 80 or over with acute or convalescent COVID-19.

The count of this clone is one. V usage is TRBV5-1 and J usage is TRBJ1-2, with 7 nucleotides matching TRBD1. The CDR3 runs 13 residues. Per the germline V gene, CDR1 is SGHRS and CDR2 is YFSETQ. V shed 2 bases and J 8 bases; nucleotides not matched to a gene: 6. Written as DNA, the CDR3 is TGCGCCAGCAGCTTACAGGGGCGCGAGGGCTACACCTTC. Translated: CASSLQGREGYTF.

In its sample, this clone was seen once. The CDR3 DNA reads TGTGCCAGCAGCGTATTGGGAGGGGTTGAAGAGACCCAGTACTTC. This gives the protein CASSVLGGVEETQYF. This chain connects TRBV4-2 to TRBJ2-5, with 7 bases matching TRBD2. The ends lost 5 bases at V and 3 bases at J; junction bases unmatched: 9. This CDR3 has 15 amino acids. The germline gives CDR1 LGHNA, CDR2 YNFKEQ.

This chain connects TRBV28 to TRBJ2-7; 7 bases align to TRBD1. Losses at the gene ends were 5 bases for V and 1 base for J; bases not matched to a gene: 11. CDR1 MDHEN and CDR2 SYDVKM come from the germline V gene. CDR3 length equals 16 residues. This CDR3 is CASSAPGQVPSYEQYF. DNA of the CDR3: TGTGCCAGCAGTGCGCCCGGACAGGTTCCTTCCTACGAGCAGTACTTC.

The chain has TRBV4-2 and TRBJ2-1, with TRBD2 identical over 13 bases. V gave up 5 bases and J gave up 5 bases; unmatched junction bases: 6. CDR3 length: 16 amino acids. From germline, CDR1 is LGHNA and CDR2 YNFKEQ. The CDR3 loop is CASSSRTSGGDNEQFF. For the CDR3, the DNA is TGTGCCAGCAGCTCCCGGACTAGCGGGGGCGACAATGAGCAGTTCTTC.

The rearrangement links TRBV28 to TRBJ1-2, with 8 bases matching TRBD1. The J segment lost 8 bases and the V segment lost 6 bases, leaving 8 bases of the junction unmatched. The CDR3 is 13 amino acids. The germline V gene encodes CDR1 MDHEN and CDR2 SYDVKM. CDR3: CASRLDRAQGYTF. CDR3 in DNA: TGTGCCAGCAGATTGGACAGGGCTCAAGGCTACACCTTC.

The chain joins TRBV29-1 to TRBJ1-3, with a possible D match to TRBD1 (5 bases). Germline V CDR1 and CDR2: SQVTM, ANQGSEA. Trimming cost V 3 bases and J 4 bases, with 13 bases left between them. The CDR3 contains 14 residues. CDR3 DNA sequence: TGCAGCGTTGATGGGAGGGACCGCGGAAACACCATATATTTT. Protein product: CSVDGRDRGNTIYF.

The chain uses TRBV5-1 and TRBJ2-1; D gene uncertain. V lost 4 bases, J lost 2 bases, and 16 bases lay in between. This CDR3 has 16 residues. The germline CDR1 and CDR2 sequences are SGHRS and YFSETQ. CDR3 coding DNA: TGCGCCAGCAGCACTGGCGGCGGAATAACCTACAATGAGCAGTTCTTC. It specifies CASSTGGGITYNEQFF.

The chain has TRBV28 and TRBJ1-2; TRBD1 matches 7 bases. Germline CDR1 reads MDHEN; CDR2 reads SYDVKM. V lost 8 bases, J lost 8 bases, and 11 bases stayed unmatched. This CDR3 comprises 13 residues. CDR3 coding DNA: TGTGCCAGCTGGAGACAGGGTTGGGGCGGCTACACCTTC. Amino acids: CASWRQGWGGYTF.